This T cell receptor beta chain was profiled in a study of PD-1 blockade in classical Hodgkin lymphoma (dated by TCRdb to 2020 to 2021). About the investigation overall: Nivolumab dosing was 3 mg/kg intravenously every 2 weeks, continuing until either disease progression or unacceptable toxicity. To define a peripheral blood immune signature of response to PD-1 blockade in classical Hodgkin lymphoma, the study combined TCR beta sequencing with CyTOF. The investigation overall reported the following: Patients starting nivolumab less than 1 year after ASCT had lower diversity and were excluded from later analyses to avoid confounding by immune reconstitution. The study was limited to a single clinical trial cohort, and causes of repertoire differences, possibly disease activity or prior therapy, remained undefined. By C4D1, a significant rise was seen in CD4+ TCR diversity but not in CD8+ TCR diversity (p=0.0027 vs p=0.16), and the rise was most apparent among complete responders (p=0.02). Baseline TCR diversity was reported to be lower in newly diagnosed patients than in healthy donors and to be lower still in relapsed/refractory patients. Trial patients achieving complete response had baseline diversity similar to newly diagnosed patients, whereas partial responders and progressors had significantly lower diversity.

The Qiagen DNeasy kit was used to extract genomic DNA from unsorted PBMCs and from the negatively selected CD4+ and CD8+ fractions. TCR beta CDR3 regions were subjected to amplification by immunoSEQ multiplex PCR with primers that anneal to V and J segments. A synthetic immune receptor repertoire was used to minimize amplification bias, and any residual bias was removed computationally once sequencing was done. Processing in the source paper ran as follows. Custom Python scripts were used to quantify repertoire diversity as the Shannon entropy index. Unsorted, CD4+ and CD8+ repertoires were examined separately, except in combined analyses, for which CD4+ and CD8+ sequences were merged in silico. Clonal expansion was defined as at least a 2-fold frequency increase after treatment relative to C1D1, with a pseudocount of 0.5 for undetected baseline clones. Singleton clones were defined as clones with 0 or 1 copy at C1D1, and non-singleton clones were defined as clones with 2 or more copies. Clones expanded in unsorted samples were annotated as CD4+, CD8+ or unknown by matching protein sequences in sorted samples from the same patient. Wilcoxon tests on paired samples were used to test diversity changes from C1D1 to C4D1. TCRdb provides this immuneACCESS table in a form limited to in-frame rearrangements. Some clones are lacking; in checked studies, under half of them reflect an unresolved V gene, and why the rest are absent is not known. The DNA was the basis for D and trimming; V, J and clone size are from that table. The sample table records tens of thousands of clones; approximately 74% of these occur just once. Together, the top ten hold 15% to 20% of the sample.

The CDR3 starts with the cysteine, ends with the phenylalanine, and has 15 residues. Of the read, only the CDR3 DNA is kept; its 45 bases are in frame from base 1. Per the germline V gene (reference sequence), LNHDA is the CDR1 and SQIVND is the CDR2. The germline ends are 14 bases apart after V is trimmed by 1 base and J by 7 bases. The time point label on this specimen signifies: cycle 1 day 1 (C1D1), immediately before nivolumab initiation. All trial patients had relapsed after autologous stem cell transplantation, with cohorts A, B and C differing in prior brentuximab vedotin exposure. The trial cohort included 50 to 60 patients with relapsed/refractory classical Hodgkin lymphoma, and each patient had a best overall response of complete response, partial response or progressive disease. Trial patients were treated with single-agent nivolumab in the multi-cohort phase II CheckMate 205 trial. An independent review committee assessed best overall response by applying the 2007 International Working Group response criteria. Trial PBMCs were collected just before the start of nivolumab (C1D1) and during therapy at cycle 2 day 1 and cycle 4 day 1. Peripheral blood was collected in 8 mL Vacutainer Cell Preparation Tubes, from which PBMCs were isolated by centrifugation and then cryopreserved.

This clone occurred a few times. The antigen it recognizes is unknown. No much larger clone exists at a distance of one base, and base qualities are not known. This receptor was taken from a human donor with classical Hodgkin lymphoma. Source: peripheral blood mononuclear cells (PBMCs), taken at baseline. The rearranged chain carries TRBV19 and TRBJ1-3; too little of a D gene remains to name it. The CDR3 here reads CASSIVGRMANTIYF. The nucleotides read TGTGCCAGTAGTATAGTGGGCAGGATGGCGAACACCATATATTTT.